A selection of T cell receptor beta chains follows, all from one sample in a study of identical twins. TCRdb recomputed calls from the 5' RACE reads with MiXCR, one row per CDR3 protein. There are about 700,000 distinct CDR3 sequences in the sample; 5.5% to 6.5% occur only once, and 1.5% to 2% lies in the top ten. Sequencing was done on a sample of naive T cells sorted from blood. The receptors originated from a man aged 18 to 29 in good health. CDR3s include the opening cysteine and the closing phenylalanine or tryptophan. D genes are given only for firm matches. Clone size is not always given. Where it is, it says once, few, many or a class for expanded clones.

cdr3_length	d_call	v_call	clone_size	j_call	cdr3_aa	cdr3_nt
15	NA	TRBV5-1	few	TRBJ2-5	CASSLFGNTQETQYF	TGCGCCAGCAGCTTGTTCGGAAACACCCAAGAGACCCAGTACTTC
16	TRBD2	TRBV24-1	many	TRBJ2-5	CATSDWTSGILETQYF	TGTGCCACCAGTGATTGGACTAGCGGGATTTTGGAGACCCAGTACTTC
15	NA	TRBV4-3	few	TRBJ2-7	CASSQDVSTSYEQYF	TGCGCCAGCAGCCAAGATGTAAGCACTTCCTACGAGCAGTACTTC
13	NA	TRBV29-1	many	TRBJ1-2	CSAETTGYYGYTF	TGCAGCGCCGAAACGACAGGATACTATGGCTACACCTTC
12	NA	TRBV20-1	many	TRBJ2-2	CSATGAGGELFF	TGCAGTGCTACTGGAGCGGGCGGGGAGCTGTTTTTT
13	NA	TRBV30	NA	TRBJ1-4	CAWSLRRDEKLFF	TGTGCCTGGAGTCTGAGGCGGGATGAAAAACTGTTTTTT
15	TRBD1	TRBV5-1	NA	TRBJ2-5	CASSSEDRAQETQYF	TGCGCCAGCAGCTCGGAGGACAGGGCCCAAGAGACCCAGTACTTC
15	NA	TRBV6-5	few	TRBJ2-7	CASSYTEGSYYEQYF	TGTGCCAGCAGTTACACAGAGGGCAGCTACTACGAGCAGTACTTC
16	NA	TRBV2	NA	TRBJ2-3	CASKGLSTSLLDTQYF	TGTGCCAGCAAGGGGCTGTCGACTAGTCTCTTGGATACGCAGTATTTT
14	TRBD2	TRBV29-1	many	TRBJ2-1	CSVPLAGAYNEQFF	TGCAGCGTGCCACTAGCGGGAGCTTACAATGAGCAGTTCTTC
10	NA	TRBV25-1	NA	TRBJ1-2	CASSEYVFTF	TGTGCCAGCAGTGAATACGTGTTCACCTTC
17	NA	TRBV29-1	NA	TRBJ2-1	CSVEVERRDDSYNEQFF	TGCAGCGTTGAAGTAGAAAGACGGGATGACTCCTACAATGAGCAGTTCTTC